The 21 T cell receptor beta chains below all came from one sample that was sequenced in a study of early stage breast cancer tumors (dated by TCRdb to 2017 to 2019). Library creation used the immunoSEQ multiplex PCR assay. TCRdb took this table from immuneACCESS and kept in-frame rearrangements with V and J called. Such tables lack part of the clones; where checked against another copy, unresolved V genes explain under half of the gap, and the rest is unexplained. The sample yields roughly 53,000 clones; 75% to 95% were counted once. The ten largest clones take up around 5% of the sample. Specimen: blood. The receptors originated from a person aged 70 to 85 with breast cancer.

V is TRBV5-6 and J is TRBJ1-5; D unresolved. CDR3 length equals 14 residues. Germline V gives CDR1 SGHDT, CDR2 YYEEEE. V was shortened by 2 bases and J by 1 base, with 7 bases between the two germline ends. The CDR3 bases are TGTGCCAGCAGCTTCGGACTCAGCAATCAGCCCCAGCATTTT. Translating gives CASSFGLSNQPQHF.

The V call is TRBV5-4, the J call TRBJ2-5; a possible D gene is TRBD1 (5 bases). V was clipped by 7 bases and J by 7 bases, with 20 bases between them. Germline CDR1 and CDR2: SGHNT and YYREEE (reference sequence). This CDR3 region has 14 residues. The CDR3 nucleotides read TGTGCCAGCGACCGTTCGCCTTTTACAGGGACCCAGTACTTC. This sequence encodes CASDRSPFTGTQYF.

The rearrangement uses TRBV2 and TRBJ2-3; 14 bases map to TRBD2. CDR1 and CDR2 from the germline V gene are SNHLY and FYNNEI. The V segment lost 10 bases and the J segment 10 bases; nucleotides outside the gene matches: 10. The CDR3 runs 14 residues. The CDR3: CATRLAGGLKAQYF. CDR3 sequence (DNA): TGTGCCACCCGACTAGCGGGGGGGCTTAAGGCGCAGTATTTT.

This chain links TRBV7-9 with TRBJ2-1; TRBD2 is a possible D gene (6 bases). With 4 bases removed from V and 4 bases from J, the gap between germline ends came to 23 bases. This CDR3 has 18 amino acids. The germline V gene encodes CDR1 SEHNR and CDR2 FQNEAQ (reference sequence). The CDR3 here is CASSSLAAVFEFYNEQFF. CDR3 in DNA: TGTGCCAGCAGCTCTTTAGCGGCAGTCTTCGAATTTTACAATGAGCAGTTCTTC.

The rearrangement uses TRBV5-1 and TRBJ1-1, with 7 bases fitting TRBD1. Germline lookup yields CDR1 SGHRS and CDR2 YFSETQ. The CDR3 is 16 amino acids. Trimming removed 0 bases from V and 1 base from J; junction bases left unmatched: 6. The CDR3 nucleotides are TGCGCCAGCAGCTTGGCCGGAGGGGGCGGGAACACTGAAGCTTTCTTT. It is translated as CASSLAGGGGNTEAFF.

The chain combines TRBV9 with TRBJ1-1; TRBD1 might be the D (5 bases). Germline V gives CDR1 SGDLS, CDR2 YYNGEE. Trimming removed 0 bases from V and 0 bases from J, with 6 bases in between. This CDR3 contains 14 residues. CDR3 DNA: TGTGCCAGCAGCGTAGGACAGTTGAACACTGAAGCTTTCTTT. It translates to CASSVGQLNTEAFF.

This clone was seen a single time. V usage is TRBV27 and J usage is TRBJ1-4; perhaps TRBD1 as D (6 bases). The CDR3 covers 15 residues. The V gene lost 8 bases and the J gene lost 3 bases, with 16 bases spanning the gap. Germline CDR1 is MNHEY and CDR2 is SMNVEV (reference sequence). In DNA, the CDR3 is TGTGCCAGCCATGGGGGGGCAGGTTCTAATGAAAAACTGTTTTTT. Translating it yields CASHGGAGSNEKLFF. Full variable domain (rest looked up from reference TRBV27 and TRBJ1-4): EAQVTQNPRYLITVTGKKLTVTCSQNMNHEYMSWYRQDPGLGLRQIYYSMNVEVTDKGDVPEGYKVSRKEKRNFPLILESPSPNQTSLYFCASHGGAGSNEKLFFGSGTQLSVL.

The rearrangement links TRBV6-1 to TRBJ2-5; TRBD2 matches 10 bases. The CDR3 runs to 16 residues. With V trimmed by 0 bases and J by 1 base, 2 bases remained unmatched. Germline CDR1 is MNHNS and CDR2 is SASEGT. The CDR3 region is CASSEATSGIQETQYF. The DNA for the CDR3 is TGTGCCAGCAGTGAAGCAACTAGCGGGATCCAAGAGACCCAGTACTTC.

The chain joins TRBV9 to TRBJ2-7; D unresolved. Trimming pared 0 bases from V and 3 bases from J, leaving 19 bases between. CDR1 is SGDLS, CDR2 YYNGEE, per germline. This CDR3 is 17 amino acids long. The CDR3 here is CASSVAPGPASNYEQYF. CDR3 DNA: TGTGCCAGCAGCGTAGCTCCGGGTCCAGCTTCGAACTACGAGCAGTACTTC.

The CDR3 DNA sequence: TGTGCCAGCAGTTTGGGAACAGGGTATCCTGGGGCCAACGTCCTGACTTTC. It encodes CASSLGTGYPGANVLTF. The chain combines TRBV27 with TRBJ2-6; the D gene is possibly TRBD1 (6 bases). This CDR3 is 17 amino acids long. V lost 3 bases and J lost 2, with 14 bases in between. In germline, CDR1 is MNHEY, CDR2 SMNVEV (reference sequence).

J is TRBJ1-2 and V is TRBV6-1; 7 bases align to TRBD1. The junction had 8 bases not matched to a gene; V was cut back by 5 bases and J by 8 bases. Germline-derived CDR1 and CDR2 are MNHNS and SASEGT. The CDR3 is 13 amino acids. CDR3 DNA sequence: TGTGCCAGCAGTCTACGGGACAGATGGGGCTACACCTTC. This encodes CASSLRDRWGYTF.

CDR3 sequence: CASSSGTSGKGRDEQFF. CDR3 nucleotides: TGTGCCAGCAGCTCCGGGACTAGCGGGAAGGGCCGGGATGAGCAGTTCTTC. The chain carries TRBV11-3 and TRBJ2-1, with TRBD2 matching over 13 bases. There are 17 residues in the CDR3. CDR1 SGHNT and CDR2 YENEEA come from the germline V gene. The V segment lost 4 bases and the J segment 8 bases; nucleotides outside the gene matches: 11.

The J gene is TRBJ2-5, the V gene TRBV28; 7 bases are shared with TRBD2. After removal of 2 bases from V and 7 bases from J, the junction contained 1 base not matched to a gene. The CDR3 totals 12 residues. The germline V gene has CDR1 MDHEN and CDR2 SYDVKM. CDR3 in amino acids: CASSLKRGTQYF. The CDR3 nucleotides are TGTGCCAGCAGTTTAAAGCGGGGGACCCAGTACTTC.

This clone was seen a single time. The rearrangement joins TRBV18 to TRBJ2-7, with 7 nucleotides matching TRBD2. The J segment lost 6 bases and the V segment lost 1 base, leaving 0 bases of the junction unmatched. This CDR3 has 12 residues. Germline CDR1 KGHSH, CDR2 LQKENI. CDR3 bases: TGTGCCAGCTCACCACGGGAGGGCGAGCAGTACTTC. Translating it yields CASSPREGEQYF.

The V call is TRBV6-5, the J call TRBJ1-3; 7 bases match TRBD1. Looked up from germline, CDR1 is MNHEY and CDR2 is SVGAGI. The V gene end was trimmed by 0 bases and the J gene end by 4 bases; junction bases not matched to a gene: 6. This CDR3 contains 16 residues. The CDR3 nucleotides are TGTGCCAGCAGTTACTCAGTCACAGGGGTCGGAAACACCATATATTTT. Translated: CASSYSVTGVGNTIYF.

The rearrangement uses TRBV28 and TRBJ1-4; D is possibly TRBD1 (5 bases). The CDR3 length is 14 residues. Germline CDR1 and CDR2: MDHEN and SYDVKM. The V end lost 5 bases, the J end lost 7 bases, and 14 bases lay between the germline ends. The CDR3 protein is CASSGAWGVEKLFF. The CDR3 nucleotides are TGTGCCAGCAGTGGGGCTTGGGGGGTTGAAAAACTGTTTTTT. Full variable domain (missing parts from reference TRBV28 and TRBJ1-4): DVKVTQSSRYLVKRTGEKVFLECVQDMDHENMFWYRQDPGLGLRLIYFSYDVKMKEKGDIPEGYSVSREKKERFSLILESASTNQTSMYLCASSGAWGVEKLFFGSGTQLSVL.

This chain links TRBV25-1 with TRBJ2-1; possible D gene TRBD1, 5 bases. The germline V gene has CDR1 MGHDK and CDR2 SYGVNS. The V end was cut by 5 bases, the J end by 3 bases, with 11 bases between. CDR3 length: 14 amino acids. The CDR3 loop is CASSLGPLYNEQFF. The CDR3 nucleotides read TGTGCCAGCAGTTTGGGGCCTCTCTACAATGAGCAGTTCTTC. Supplemented by reference TRBV25-1 and TRBJ2-1, the full variable domain reads EADIYQTPRYLVIGTGKKITLECSQTMGHDKMYWYQQDPGMELHLIHYSYGVNSTEKGDLSSESTVSRIRTEHFPLTLESARPSHTSQYLCASSLGPLYNEQFFGPGTRLTVL.

The chain couples TRBV30 to TRBJ1-1; TRBD1 matches at 10 bases. The CDR3 is 14 residues long. Germline trimming cut 5 bases from V and 1 base from J; bases unmatched to any gene: 4. Germline V lookup: CDR1 GTSNPN, CDR2 SVGIG (reference sequence). CDR3 in DNA: TGTGCCTGGGGACAGGGGGTAAGGAACACTGAAGCTTTCTTT. Translated: CAWGQGVRNTEAFF.

The genes are TRBV4-3 and TRBJ1-6; 7 nucleotides align to TRBD1. Trimming removed 4 bases from V and 11 bases from J; junction bases left unmatched: 14. CDR3 length: 16 residues. Germline CDR1 is LGHNA and CDR2 is YSLEER. In nucleotides, the CDR3 is TGCGCCAGCAGCCCCTCCCACGCAGGGGGTCTTCCACCCCTCCACTTT. Translating gives CASSPSHAGGLPPLHF.

This clone was seen a single time. This sequence joins TRBV6-5 and TRBJ2-5; 8 bases line up with TRBD1. The ends lost 4 bases at V and 0 bases at J; junction bases unmatched: 7. Germline loops: CDR1 MNHEY, CDR2 SVGAGI. The CDR3 is made up of 16 amino acids. CDR3 in amino acids: CASSSTGALYQETQYF. For the CDR3, the DNA is TGTGCCAGCAGTTCGACAGGGGCGCTATACCAAGAGACCCAGTACTTC.

V usage is TRBV5-1 and J usage is TRBJ2-7; 12 positions match TRBD2. Germline loops: CDR1 SGHRS, CDR2 YFSETQ. V shed 5 bases and J 4 bases; nucleotides not matched to a gene: 7. CDR3 length: 15 residues. As DNA, the CDR3 is TGCGCCAGCAGTCCCCTAGCGGGGGGGCCTTACGAGCAGTACTTC. Translated: CASSPLAGGPYEQYF.